This TCR beta chain is drawn from a study of cytotoxic CD8 clonotypes in ibrutinib-treated CLL. At the level of the study: After treatment lasting a median about twelve months, range 6 to 36, response samples were collected. When averaged across all of the samples, the counts came to 255,043 productive templates and tens of thousands of productive rearrangements.

The germline V gene encodes CDR1 SGHTA and CDR2 FQGNSA. V shed 1 base and J shed 5 bases, with 17 bases lying between them. The CDR3 length is 16 residues. About this clone: Its antigen is still unknown.

Clones were sequenced by immunoSEQ multiplex PCR, and TCRdb holds only the in-frame ones, with some missing. The sample has approximately 330,000 clones; about 77% are singletons. Findings and limits, study-wide: Clonality rose at ibrutinib response, held steady in sustained remission, and fell toward baseline at progression. Public clonotypes, found uncommonly, either contracted or stayed stable on treatment.

The chain couples TRBV7-2 to TRBJ1-1, with a weak D call TRBD1 (5 bases). The clonotype originates from a human donor with chronic lymphocytic leukemia. Sample: PBMCs, taken before ibrutinib treatment. The CDR3 DNA sequence: TGTGCCAGCAGCTTAGATTTAACGCCCGGGGGGACTGAAGCTTTCTTT. Translating it yields CASSLDLTPGGTEAFF.